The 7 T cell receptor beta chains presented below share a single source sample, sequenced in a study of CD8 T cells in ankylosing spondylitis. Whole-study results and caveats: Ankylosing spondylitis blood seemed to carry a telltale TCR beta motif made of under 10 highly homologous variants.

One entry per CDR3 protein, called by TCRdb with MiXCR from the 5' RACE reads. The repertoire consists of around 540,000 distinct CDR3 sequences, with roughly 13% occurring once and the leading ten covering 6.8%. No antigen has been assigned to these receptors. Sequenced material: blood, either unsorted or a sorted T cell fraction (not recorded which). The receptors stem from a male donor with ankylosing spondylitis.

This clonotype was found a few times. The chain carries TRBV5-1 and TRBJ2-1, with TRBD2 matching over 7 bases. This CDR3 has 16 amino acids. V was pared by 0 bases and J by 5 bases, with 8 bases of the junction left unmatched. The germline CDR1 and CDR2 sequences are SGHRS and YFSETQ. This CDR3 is CASSLAIGEGHNEQFF. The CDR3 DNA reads TGCGCCAGCAGCTTGGCCATCGGGGAGGGCCACAATGAGCAGTTCTTC.

Here the CDR3 DNA reads TGTGCCATCAGTGAGTTACGGACAGATACGCAGTATTTT. This sequence encodes CAISELRTDTQYF. The chain links TRBV10-3 to TRBJ2-3; D gene ambiguous. Germline CDR1 and CDR2: ENHRY and SYGVKD. V shed 1 base and J shed 3 bases, with 5 bases lying between them. This CDR3 is 13 amino acids long.

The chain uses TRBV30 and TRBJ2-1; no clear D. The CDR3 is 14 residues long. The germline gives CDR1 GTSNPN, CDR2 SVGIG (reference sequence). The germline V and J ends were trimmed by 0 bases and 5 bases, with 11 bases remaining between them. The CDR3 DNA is TGTGCCTGGAGTGTATTAAGCCCAAACAATGAGCAGTTCTTC. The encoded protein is CAWSVLSPNNEQFF.

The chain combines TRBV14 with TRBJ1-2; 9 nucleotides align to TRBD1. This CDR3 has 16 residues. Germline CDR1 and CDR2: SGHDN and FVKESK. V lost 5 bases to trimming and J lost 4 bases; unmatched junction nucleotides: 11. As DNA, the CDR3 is TGTGCCAGCAGCTTGGCAGTGGGACAGGGAGCCTATGGCTACACCTTC. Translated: CASSLAVGQGAYGYTF. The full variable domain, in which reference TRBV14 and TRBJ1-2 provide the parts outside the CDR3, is EAGVTQFPSHSVIEKGQTVTLRCDPISGHDNLYWYRRVMGKEIKFLLHFVKESKQDESGMPNNRFLAERTGGTYSTLKVQPAELEDSGVYFCASSLAVGQGAYGYTFGSGTRLTVV.

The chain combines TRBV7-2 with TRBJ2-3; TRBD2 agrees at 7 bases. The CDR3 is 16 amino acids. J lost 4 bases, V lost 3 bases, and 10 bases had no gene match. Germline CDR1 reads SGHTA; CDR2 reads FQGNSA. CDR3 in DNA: TGTGCCAGCAGCTTTGCGGGAGCCGGCAATCCAGATACGCAGTATTTT. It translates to CASSFAGAGNPDTQYF.

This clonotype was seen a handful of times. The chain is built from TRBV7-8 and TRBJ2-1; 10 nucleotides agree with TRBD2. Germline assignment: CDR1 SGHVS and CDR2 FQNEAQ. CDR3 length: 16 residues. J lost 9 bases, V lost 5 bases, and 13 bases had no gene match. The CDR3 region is CASSPPRAGGPLEQFF. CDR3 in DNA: TGTGCCAGCAGCCCCCCAAGAGCGGGAGGGCCGCTTGAGCAGTTCTTC.

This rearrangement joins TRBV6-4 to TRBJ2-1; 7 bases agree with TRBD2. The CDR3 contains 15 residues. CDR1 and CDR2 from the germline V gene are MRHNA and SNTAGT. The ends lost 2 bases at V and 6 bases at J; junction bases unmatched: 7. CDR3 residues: CASSDQPGLSNEQFF. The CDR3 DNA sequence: TGTGCCAGCAGTGACCAGCCGGGACTAAGCAATGAGCAGTTCTTC.